This T cell receptor (beta chain) came from a study of vaccination and CD4 T cells after COVID-19. Trimming cost V 2 bases and J 2 bases, with 3 bases left between them. The germline CDR1 and CDR2 sequences are DFQATT and SNEGSKA (reference sequence). The CDR3 is made up of 11 amino acids. Sequence data for DNA of cultured CD4+ T cells were generated by the Oncomine TCR Beta short-read assay. TCRdb passed the PCR reads through MiXCR, listing each CDR3 protein once. The sample lists 20,000 to 30,000 distinct CDR3 sequences; about 60% were seen once. Noted treatment: approximately 9-day PBMC culture with coronavirus spike peptide pools or control peptides (ViraFEST assay). With regard to this clonotype: Its antigen is currently unknown.

The chain links TRBV20-1 to TRBJ1-1, with no clear D. Sequencing input: CD4+ T cells from blood, cultured in vitro. The sequence was collected from a human donor who had recovered from COVID-19. CDR3 coding DNA: TGCAGTGCTAGATCTAACACTGAAGCTTTCTTT. Residues: CSARSNTEAFF.